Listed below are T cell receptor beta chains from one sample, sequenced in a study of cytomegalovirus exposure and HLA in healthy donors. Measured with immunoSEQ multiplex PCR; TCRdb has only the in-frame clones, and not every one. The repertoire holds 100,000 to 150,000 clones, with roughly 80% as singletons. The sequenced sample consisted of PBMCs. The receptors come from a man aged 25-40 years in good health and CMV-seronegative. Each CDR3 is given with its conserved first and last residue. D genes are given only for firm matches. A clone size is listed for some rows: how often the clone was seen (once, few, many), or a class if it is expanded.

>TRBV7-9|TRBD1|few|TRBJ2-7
CASSSSGTGSAEQYF
TGTGCCAGCAGCTCCTCCGGGACAGGGTCCGCCGAGCAGTACTTC
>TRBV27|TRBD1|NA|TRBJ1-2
CASSSRDREFGYTF
TGTGCCAGCAGTTCCCGGGACAGGGAGTTTGGCTACACCTTC
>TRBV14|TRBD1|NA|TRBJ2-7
CASSQGGTDLYRQYF
TGTGCCAGCAGCCAAGGAGGGACAGACCTATACCGGCAGTACTTC
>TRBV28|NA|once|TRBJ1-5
CASRETGHNQPQHF
TGTGCCAGCAGGGAAACAGGGCACAATCAGCCCCAGCATTTT
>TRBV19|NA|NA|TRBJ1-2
CASINSAWRNGYTF
TGTGCCAGTATAAACTCGGCATGGCGGAATGGCTACACCTTC
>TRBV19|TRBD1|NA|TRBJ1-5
CASRPGCLGTGELCNQPQHF
TGTGCCAGTAGGCCCGGCTGTCTGGGGACAGGGGAACTGTGCAATCAGCCCCAGCATTTT
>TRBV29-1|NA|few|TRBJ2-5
CSVEPPGEETQYF
TGCAGCGTTGAACCCCCAGGGGAAGAGACCCAGTACTTC
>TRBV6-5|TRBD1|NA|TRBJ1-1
CASSGDRDEAFF
TGTGCCAGCAGTGGAGACAGGGATGAAGCTTTCTTT
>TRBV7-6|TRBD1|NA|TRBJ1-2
CASSPRGGQGAAPDHF
TGTGCCAGCAGCCCCAGGGGGGGACAGGGGGCCGCCCCAGATCACTTC
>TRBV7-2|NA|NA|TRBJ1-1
CASSLDLRGTEAFF
TGTGCCAGCAGCTTAGATTTAAGGGGAACTGAAGCTTTCTTT
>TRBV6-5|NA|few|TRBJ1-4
CASSSQAAGEKLFF
TGTGCCAGCAGTTCACAGGCAGCCGGGGAAAAACTGTTTTTT
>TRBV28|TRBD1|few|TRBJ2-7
CASNRWGTGGSYEQYF
TGTGCCAGCAACCGTTGGGGGACAGGGGGCTCCTACGAGCAGTACTTC
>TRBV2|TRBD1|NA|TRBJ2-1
CASSGQGASYNEQFF
TGTGCCAGCAGTGGACAGGGGGCTTCCTACAATGAGCAGTTCTTC
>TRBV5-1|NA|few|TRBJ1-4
CASSPSERANEKLFF
TGCGCCAGCAGCCCTAGTGAACGCGCTAATGAAAAACTGTTTTTT
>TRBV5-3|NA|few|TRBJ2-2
CARSSPGLYTGELFF
TGTGCCAGAAGCTCCCCGGGACTCTACACCGGGGAGCTGTTTTTT
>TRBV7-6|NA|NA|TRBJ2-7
CASSSGTYEQYF
TGTGCCAGCAGCTCGGGGACCTACGAGCAGTACTTC
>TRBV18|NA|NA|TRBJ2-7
CASSYQGVLSYEQYF
TGTGCCAGCTCATACCAAGGGGTCCTCTCCTACGAGCAGTACTTC
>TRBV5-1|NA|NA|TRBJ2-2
CASSLAESGATGELFF
TGCGCCAGCAGCTTGGCCGAGTCAGGGGCTACCGGGGAGCTGTTTTTT
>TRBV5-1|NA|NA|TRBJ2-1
CASSFSGSNNNEQFF
TGCGCCAGCAGCTTTTCAGGATCTAACAACAATGAGCAGTTCTTC
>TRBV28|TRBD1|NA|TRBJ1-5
CASSADRGNDQPQHF
TGTGCCAGCAGTGCTGACAGGGGCAACGATCAGCCCCAGCATTTT
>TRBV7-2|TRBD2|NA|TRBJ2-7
CASSLGVSGGRRDF
TGTGCCAGCAGCTTAGGAGTTAGCGGGGGTCGTCGAGACTTC
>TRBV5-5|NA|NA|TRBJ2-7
CASSPPARRQSYEQYF
TGTGCCAGCAGCCCGCCTGCGCGCAGGCAATCCTACGAGCAGTACTTC
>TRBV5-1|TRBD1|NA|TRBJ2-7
CASSRDRASSYEQYF
TGCGCCAGCAGTCGGGACAGGGCGAGCTCCTACGAGCAGTACTTC
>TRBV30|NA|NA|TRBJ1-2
CACAAGGFDYGYTF
TGTGCCTGCGCGGCGGGGGGATTTGACTATGGCTACACCTTC
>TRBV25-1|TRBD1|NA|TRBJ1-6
CASSEEQGANSPLHF
TGTGCCAGCAGTGAAGAACAGGGGGCGAATTCACCCCTCCACTTT
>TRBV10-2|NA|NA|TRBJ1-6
CASSPGGNGNSPLHF
TGCGCCAGCAGTCCGGGAGGGAATGGGAATTCACCCCTCCACTTT
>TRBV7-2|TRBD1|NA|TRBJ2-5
CASSPRTGGKGTQYF
TGTGCCAGCAGCCCGCGGACAGGGGGAAAGGGGACCCAGTACTTC
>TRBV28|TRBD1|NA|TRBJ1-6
CASSKTGDNSPLHF
TGTGCCAGCAGTAAGACAGGGGACAATTCACCCCTCCACTTT
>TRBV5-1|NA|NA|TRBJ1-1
CASSLEGRNTEAFF
TGCGCCAGCAGCTTAGAGGGCAGGAACACTGAAGCTTTCTTT
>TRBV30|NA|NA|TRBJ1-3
CAWSQNVRTSGNTIYF
TGTGCCTGGAGTCAGAACGTCCGCACCTCTGGAAACACCATATATTTT
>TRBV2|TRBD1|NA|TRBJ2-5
CASTKGAPYQETQYF
TGTGCCAGCACAAAGGGGGCTCCGTACCAAGAGACCCAGTACTTC
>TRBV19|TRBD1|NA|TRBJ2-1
CAVLTRGPNEQFF
TGTGCCGTACTGACGAGGGGGCCAAATGAGCAGTTCTTC
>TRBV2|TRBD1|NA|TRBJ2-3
CASSDNRGLGTDTQYF
TGTGCCAGCAGTGACAACAGGGGGCTGGGCACAGATACGCAGTATTTT
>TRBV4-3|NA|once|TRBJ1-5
CASSQVVGRDNQPQHF
TGCGCCAGCAGCCAAGTGGTGGGCAGAGACAATCAGCCCCAGCATTTT
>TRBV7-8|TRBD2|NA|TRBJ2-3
CASSYLAGGHDTQYF
TGTGCCAGCAGCTACCTAGCGGGGGGCCATGATACGCAGTATTTT
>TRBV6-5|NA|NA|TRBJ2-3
CASSYRTERDTQYF
TGTGCCAGCAGTTACAGGACTGAGCGGGATACGCAGTATTTT
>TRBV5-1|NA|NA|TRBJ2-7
CASTGGGKGEQYF
TGCGCCAGCACTGGGGGAGGTAAGGGCGAGCAGTACTTC
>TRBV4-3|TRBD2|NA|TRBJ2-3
CASSQDRGGTTDTQYF
TGCGCCAGCAGCCAAGACCGCGGGGGTACCACAGATACGCAGTATTTT
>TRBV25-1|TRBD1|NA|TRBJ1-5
CASSDDRGGNQPQHF
TGTGCCAGCAGTGATGACAGGGGGGGCAATCAGCCCCAGCATTTT
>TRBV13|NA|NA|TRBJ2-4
CASSLDPPCGTRYGDLCAIQYF
TGTGCCAGCAGCTTAGATCCTCCATGCGGGACTCGGTATGGGGATTTGTGCGCCATTCAGTACTTC
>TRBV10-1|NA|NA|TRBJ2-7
CASSEQGLEQYF
TGCGCCAGCAGTGAGCAGGGGCTCGAGCAGTACTTC
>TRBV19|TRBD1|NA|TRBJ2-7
CASSTIRGSSEQYF
TGTGCCAGTAGTACTATCAGGGGGAGTTCCGAGCAGTACTTC
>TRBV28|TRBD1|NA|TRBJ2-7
CASSLSTGGSFYEQYF
TGTGCCAGCAGTTTATCAACAGGGGGTAGTTTCTACGAGCAGTACTTC